One sample yielded the 10 T cell receptor beta chains listed below, sequenced in a study of graft-versus-host responses after intestinal transplantation (dated by TCRdb to about 2021). Libraries were constructed by the immunoSEQ multiplex PCR assay. TCRdb limited this immuneACCESS table to in-frame rearrangements with V and J called. A share of clones is missing; checked studies link under half to unresolved V genes, and the rest is unexplained. This sample is represented by under 25,000 clones; 86% of them were singletons. Together, the top ten hold 51% of the sample. This sample comprised bone marrow, obtained about 130 days after transplant. These receptors were taken from a human patient who received an intestinal transplant, so some T cells may come from the graft donor.

The V and J genes are TRBV7-9 and TRBJ2-1; either TRBD1 or TRBD2 may fit D (5 bases each). Germline V CDR1 and CDR2: SEHNR, FQNEAQ (reference sequence). V was clipped by 2 bases and J by 4 bases, with 18 bases between them. The CDR3 loop spans 17 amino acids. CDR3 nucleotide sequence: TGTGCCAGCAGCTTAATCGAACCCCCCTGGGGGTACAATGAGCAGTTCTTC. It specifies CASSLIEPPWGYNEQFF.

This clone has just one count. V gene TRBV6-1 combines with J gene TRBJ2-5; 15 nucleotides align to TRBD2. Germline CDR1 MNHNS, CDR2 SASEGT. CDR3 size: 19 residues. V shed 2 bases, J shed 5 bases, and the junction held 12 bases outside the gene matches. The CDR3 DNA reads as TGTGCCAGCAGTGAAACCGCCCCGGGACTAGCGGGAGGAAGGGAGACCCAGTACTTC. This encodes CASSETAPGLAGGRETQYF.

The rearrangement uses TRBV6-1 and TRBJ1-5; 7 bases are a match to TRBD1. From germline, CDR1 is MNHNS and CDR2 SASEGT. J was trimmed by 2 bases and V by 6 bases; bases with no gene match: 7. This CDR3 spans 15 amino acids. The CDR3 region has the DNA TGTGCCAGCAGCGACGGACAGGTTCGCAATCAGCCCCAGCATTTT. Translating it yields CASSDGQVRNQPQHF.

This clone came up a few times. V usage is TRBV6-5 and J usage is TRBJ2-5, with D perhaps given as TRBD1 or TRBD2 (5 bases each). Trimming took off 8 bases at V and 4 bases at J, with 17 bases between the two ends. The CDR3 is made up of 14 amino acids. CDR1 is MNHEY and CDR2 is SVGAGI in the germline V gene. In DNA, the CDR3 is TGTGCCAGCTCCAGGGACCACTGGGGAGAGACCCAGTACTTC. This translates into CASSRDHWGETQYF.

The chain carries TRBV27 and TRBJ2-1; D remains ambiguous. The germline CDR1 and CDR2 sequences are MNHEY and SMNVEV (reference sequence). V lost 4 bases and J lost 6, with 4 bases in between. CDR3 size: 11 residues. The chain's CDR3 is CASSSPNEQFF. DNA for the CDR3: TGTGCCAGCAGTTCGCCCAATGAGCAGTTCTTC.

J is TRBJ1-4 and V is TRBV6-6; D possibly corresponds to TRBD1 (5 bases). The CDR3 has 15 residues. V was shortened by 2 bases and J by 3 bases, with 10 bases between the two germline ends. Germline CDR1 is MNHNY and CDR2 is SVGAGI (reference sequence). The CDR3 here is CASSYQGRANEKLFF. The CDR3, as DNA: TGTGCCAGCAGTTACCAGGGAAGGGCTAATGAAAAACTGTTTTTT.

V usage is TRBV6-1 and J usage is TRBJ2-7; 13 nucleotides agree with TRBD2. J was trimmed by 6 bases and V by 7 bases; bases with no gene match: 6. Germline V gene sequence: CDR1 MNHNS, CDR2 SASEGT. The CDR3 contains 14 residues. The CDR3 DNA sequence: TGTGCCAGCAATGGACTAGCGGGAGTTGGCGAGCAGTACTTC. Translating it yields CASNGLAGVGEQYF.

The chain recombines TRBV9 with TRBJ2-2; D unclear. Trimming shortened V by 4 bases and J by 5 bases, and 15 bases separated the two germline ends. This CDR3 is built from 15 residues. Germline V gene sequence: CDR1 SGDLS, CDR2 YYNGEE. Here the CDR3 DNA reads TGTGCCAGCAGCCCCTCATCTAGGATGACCGGGGAGCTGTTTTTT. This encodes CASSPSSRMTGELFF.

The chain combines TRBV10-1 with TRBJ2-3; D tentatively reads TRBD1 or TRBD2 (6 bases each). CDR1 WNHNN and CDR2 SYGVQD come from the germline V gene (reference sequence). The CDR3 contains 18 residues. The V end was cut by 8 bases, the J end by 6 bases, with 30 bases between. The CDR3 region has the DNA TGCGCCAGCCTCGTCGGGGGCTCACGCGGGATTATCAGGGATACGCAGTATTTT. It specifies CASLVGGSRGIIRDTQYF.

V and J are TRBV7-9 and TRBJ2-5; the match to TRBD1 covers 9 bases. The J call could be wrong; TRBJ2-7 is a better fit for the DNA end. The CDR3 is 14 residues long. The germline V gene has CDR1 SEHNR and CDR2 FQNEAQ (reference sequence). The CDR3 sequence is CASSSWDRVYEQYF. The CDR3 DNA reads as TGTGCCAGCAGCTCATGGGACAGGGTGTACGAGCAGTACTTC.